The subject of this entry is one TCR beta chain. Its antigen is unidentified. The data derive from a study of memory CD4+ T cells and cytomegalovirus serostatus. Profiled with immunoSEQ multiplex PCR; TCRdb holds only in-frame clones, not every one. The repertoire has under 35,000 clones, approximately 76% of them found once; the top ten carry less than 0.75%. General study results and limits: CD4+ memory repertoires contained 67 of 164 reported CMV TCRbeta sequences.

Single viable CD3+CD4+CD8-CD45RO+ cells were sorted as the memory CD4+ T cells. Total CD4+ T cells were enriched by CD4 positive selection. Losses at the gene ends were 4 bases for V and 7 bases for J; bases not matched to a gene: 13. From germline, CDR1 is SGHRS and CDR2 YFSETQ. The length of the CDR3 is 17 residues. Specimen: memory CD4+ T cells from blood. The origin of this receptor is an adult in good health and CMV-seronegative. Some clones in this sample may be carry-over from other donors' samples. The chain links TRBV5-1 to TRBJ2-1; 11 bases line up with TRBD2. CDR3 bases: TGCGCCAGCAGCCCTTCCTTAGGTAGCGGGGGGGGTAATGAGCAGTTCTTC. Residues: CASSPSLGSGGGNEQFF.